This T cell receptor (beta chain) derives from a study of T cell clonotyping in hematopoietic cell transplantation. Notes on the study in general: Few recipient clonotypes overlapped donors; over 95% were de novo at given depth.

Produced via immunoSEQ multiplex PCR; TCRdb's table is partial and in-frame only. The table lists roughly 9,300 clones, approximately 80% of them singletons, with about 54% in the top ten. Only one count was recorded for this clone. What it recognizes is unknown. The CDR3 has 15 amino acids. The germline V gene has CDR1 LNHDA and CDR2 SQIVND (reference sequence). J gave up 4 bases and V 4 bases, and 5 bases lay outside the gene matches. The TCR sequence derives from a male patient aged 55 to 69 who had an allogeneic stem cell transplant from an unrelated donor, so the T cells may come from the graft donor. Some clones in this sample may be carry-over from other donors' samples. The specimen comprised PBMCs, sampled at the time of graft-versus-host disease after allogeneic stem cell transplant. The V and J genes are TRBV19 and TRBJ2-1; 9 bases agree with TRBD1. The CDR3 DNA reads TGTGCCAGTAGTACCTTCGGGACAGGGTACAATGAGCAGTTCTTC. The encoded protein is CASSTFGTGYNEQFF.